The present TCR beta chain was sequenced within a study of T cells in Graves' hyperthyroidism and ophthalmopathy. Study findings and constraints: Using 13 V-J features, a model discriminated ophthalmopathy from stable hyperthyroidism. In the blood, most expanded thyroid clonotypes above 0.001 appeared as well.

The patients, who ranged from 18 to 65 in age, presented with newly diagnosed hyperthyroidism lasting under 2 months. Fresh 10 ml peripheral blood yielded PBMCs. At least ten counts were recorded for this clonotype. The antigen is not known. Authors of the study amplified TCR beta CDR3 regions from RNA transcripts. The HTBI primer set was used in a first-round RT-PCR of the TCR CDR3. MiXCR was run by TCRdb on the multiplex PCR reads, yielding one entry per CDR3 protein. Of approximately 590,000 distinct CDR3 sequences listed, 15% to 18% are singletons. CDR1 and CDR2 (germline): SGHDT, YYEEEE. Trimming took 1 base from V and 0 from J, leaving 17 bases between them. The CDR3 covers 18 residues.

The sample was blood. This receptor was obtained from a woman aged 25 to 39 with Graves' hyperthyroidism. V usage is TRBV5-6 and J usage is TRBJ2-1; tentative D call: TRBD2 (6 bases). CDR3 loop: CASSLKRASDLSYNEQFF. CDR3 DNA: TGTGCCAGCAGCTTGAAAAGGGCTAGCGACCTCTCCTACAATGAGCAGTTCTTC.